A single sample gave rise to the 5 T cell receptor beta chains below, sequenced in a study of Ad26.COV2.S vaccination and SARS-CoV-2 variants. The table came from immunoSEQ multiplex PCR; TCRdb's copy has only in-frame clones and leaves some out. The profile covers 350,000 to 400,000 clones, with around 85% appearing a single time and around 3.4% taken by the ten largest. Treatment noted: around 19 received Ad26.COV2.S at low or high dose, single or two shots; roughly five received placebo; per-sample allocation not given. Sample collection was performed on day 63 after the first vaccine or placebo injection. This material consisted of peripheral blood, taken in a trial of Ad26.COV2.S vaccine versus placebo. The receptors were sampled from a person between 18 and 59 years old who received the Ad26.COV2.S COVID-19 vaccine or a placebo.

The CDR3 DNA reads as TGCGCCAGCAGCTTGGAAGGGACGGCTAATCAGCCCCAGCATTTT. Protein product: CASSLEGTANQPQHF. The chain joins TRBV5-1 to TRBJ1-5, with D possibly matching TRBD1 (5 bases). The V end lost 0 bases, the J end lost 4 bases, and 11 bases lay between the germline ends. CDR3 length equals 15 residues. Germline CDR1 and CDR2: SGHRS and YFSETQ.

This sequence joins TRBV6-6 and TRBJ1-1; D not resolved. Germline assignment: CDR1 MNHNY and CDR2 SVGAGI (reference sequence). V shed 2 bases and J shed 0 bases, with 7 bases lying between them. The CDR3 has 14 residues. The CDR3 reads CASSYGSVNTEAFF. Here the CDR3 DNA reads TGTGCCAGCAGTTACGGGTCAGTGAACACTGAAGCTTTCTTT.

Only a few counts were recorded for this clone. The chain combines TRBV30 with TRBJ1-6, with a weak D call TRBD1 (5 bases). CDR3 length: 16 residues. CDR1 is GTSNPN, CDR2 SVGIG, per germline (reference sequence). The V end was cut by 3 bases, the J end by 0 bases, with 12 bases between. DNA for the CDR3: TGTGCCTGGAGCGGCGGGGACGGCTCCTATAATTCACCCCTCCACTTT. Encoded protein: CAWSGGDGSYNSPLHF.

The genes are TRBV9 and TRBJ2-1; D tentatively fits TRBD1 or TRBD2 (5 bases each). Germline CDR1 is SGDLS and CDR2 is YYNGEE. V was clipped by 4 bases and J by 9 bases, with 11 bases between them. CDR3 length equals 12 residues. The CDR3 DNA follows: TGTGCCAGCAGCCCCAGTGGGGGTGAGCAGTTCTTC. Protein product: CASSPSGGEQFF.

Details on this clone: At the DNA level, this CDR3 is encoded by other sequences in the same sample as well. The J gene is TRBJ1-5, the V gene TRBV7-9, with D possibly matching TRBD1 (5 bases). V dropped 5 bases and J dropped 2 bases, with 7 bases sitting between them. The CDR3 contains 13 residues. The germline CDR1 and CDR2 sequences are SEHNR and FQNEAQ (reference sequence). The CDR3 sequence: CASSRDGNQPQHF. The CDR3 DNA reads TGTGCCAGCAGCAGGGACGGCAATCAGCCCCAGCATTTT.